The 22 T cell receptor beta chains reported below all come from one sample, sequenced in a study of blood T cell repertoires in COVID-19. Produced via immunoSEQ multiplex PCR; TCRdb's table is partial and in-frame only. The sample contains under 200,000 clones, about 85% of which appear only once. The material sequenced was PBMCs or T cells enriched from blood (not recorded which). These receptors were collected from a woman in her thirties or forties in a cohort exposed to, infected with or recovered from COVID-19 (not recorded which).

The chain links TRBV5-8 to TRBJ2-7, with TRBD1 identical over 8 bases. This CDR3 is 16 amino acids long. The junction had 17 bases not matched to a gene; V was cut back by 3 bases and J by 9 bases. Germline CDR1 SGHTS, CDR2 YDEGEE. The CDR3 bases are TGTGCCAGCAGCTCGTGGACAGGGCCATTCGAATCGTTGCAGTACTTC. It translates to CASSSWTGPFESLQYF.

A single count supports this clone. The rearrangement joins TRBV6-2 or TRBV6-3 to TRBJ1-2; 7 bases are a match to TRBD1. CDR1 is MNHEY and CDR2 is SVGEGT in the germline V gene. J was trimmed by 3 bases and V by 5 bases; bases with no gene match: 9. The CDR3 consists of 15 residues. The CDR3 is CASSPTPTGYYGYTF. The CDR3 DNA follows: TGTGCCAGCAGTCCCACCCCGACAGGGTACTATGGCTACACCTTC.

This rearrangement joins TRBV30 to TRBJ2-3; D unclear. Looked up from germline, CDR1 is GTSNPN and CDR2 is SVGIG (reference sequence). Trimming stripped 1 base from V and 3 bases from J, with 8 bases between. The CDR3 sequence is 13 residues long. The CDR3 DNA reads TGTGCCTGGAGTGCGGAGAAAACAGATACGCAGTATTTT. Residues: CAWSAEKTDTQYF.

The count of this clone is one. The chain has TRBV13 and TRBJ1-1, with TRBD1 matching over 7 bases. The trim removed 5 bases at V and 6 bases at J, leaving 6 bases unmatched. The CDR3 covers 13 residues. CDR1 is PRHDT, CDR2 FYEKMQ, per germline (reference sequence). The CDR3 DNA reads TGTGCCAGCAGCGTGGACAGGCGGTCTGAAGCTTTCTTT. It yields the protein CASSVDRRSEAFF.

This chain joins TRBV6-2 or TRBV6-3 and TRBJ2-5; TRBD1 might be the D (6 bases). The CDR3 covers 15 residues. V lost 2 bases and J lost 7, with 17 bases in between. Germline-derived CDR1 and CDR2 are MNHEY and SVGEGT. The CDR3 region is CASSYERRTDGTQYF. The CDR3 bases are TGTGCCAGCAGTTACGAGAGGAGGACAGATGGGACCCAGTACTTC.

The rearrangement links TRBV5-1 to TRBJ2-3; a possible D gene is TRBD2 (5 bases). The CDR3 consists of 15 residues. Per the germline V gene, CDR1 is SGHRS and CDR2 is YFSETQ. V dropped 0 bases and J dropped 1 base, with 9 bases sitting between them. CDR3 in amino acids: CASSLGTGRTDTQYF. The DNA of the CDR3 is TGCGCCAGCAGCTTGGGGACTGGCCGCACAGATACGCAGTATTTT.

The V and J genes are TRBV5-1 and TRBJ2-3; TRBD2 matches at 14 bases. The length of the CDR3 is 15 residues. With 4 bases clipped from V and 5 bases from J, the junction kept 3 bases outside the gene matches. Germline CDR1 SGHRS, CDR2 YFSETQ. CDR3 sequence: CASSKTSGRGDTQYF. The CDR3 DNA reads as TGCGCCAGCAGCAAGACTAGCGGGAGGGGAGATACGCAGTATTTT. Variable domain in full (rest from reference TRBV5-1 and TRBJ2-3): KAGVTQTPRYLIKTRGQQVTLSCSPISGHRSVSWYQQTPGQGLQFLFEYFSETQRNKGNFPGRFSGRQFSNSRSEMNVSTLELGDSALYLCASSKTSGRGDTQYFGPGTRLTVL.

This chain links TRBV7-8 with TRBJ2-3; 8 bases line up with TRBD2. V shed 5 bases and J 3 bases; nucleotides not matched to a gene: 10. Germline assignment: CDR1 SGHVS and CDR2 FQNEAQ. The CDR3 sequence is 16 residues long. CDR3 loop: CASSSSTSGLTDTQYF. The CDR3, as DNA: TGTGCCAGCAGCAGTTCTACTAGCGGACTGACAGATACGCAGTATTTT.

The chain carries TRBV5-5 and TRBJ1-2; a weak D match, TRBD1 (6 bases). Per germline, CDR1 SGHKS and CDR2 YYEKEE (reference sequence). This CDR3 contains 15 residues. The ends were cut back, 1 base at V and 4 bases at J, with 14 bases in the middle. The CDR3 bases are TGTGCCAGCAGCTTGCGCGGACAGTGGCCCTATGGCTACACCTTC. This gives the protein CASSLRGQWPYGYTF. Using reference TRBV5-5 and TRBJ1-2 for the parts outside the CDR3, the full variable domain is DAGVTQSPTHLIKTRGQQVTLRCSPISGHKSVSWYQQVLGQGPQFIFQYYEKEERGRGNFPDRFSARQFPNYSSELNVNALLLGDSALYLCASSLRGQWPYGYTFGSGTRLTVV.

This clone was observed a single time. The CDR3 nucleotides are TGTGCCAGCAGCTTAGTACAGGGGGTATATGGCTACACCTTC. Protein sequence: CASSLVQGVYGYTF. The chain joins TRBV7-9 to TRBJ1-2; 8 positions match TRBD1. Germline CDR1 is SEHNR and CDR2 is FQNEAQ (reference sequence). The J segment lost 5 bases and the V segment lost 1 base, leaving 3 bases of the junction unmatched. CDR3 length: 14 residues.

CDR3: CASSQGQERVYEQYF. CDR3 coding DNA: TGTGCCAGCAGCCAAGGACAGGAAAGGGTATACGAGCAGTACTTC. The J gene is TRBJ2-7, the V gene TRBV3-1 (or the pseudogene TRBV3-2); TRBD1 might be the D (6 bases). The CDR3 runs to 15 residues. The germline V gene encodes CDR1 LGHDT and CDR2 YNNKEL (reference sequence). Deletions cut 1 base from V and 4 bases from J, with 14 bases between.

This chain links TRBV29-1 with TRBJ2-2; 8 nucleotides align to TRBD1. V dropped 7 bases and J dropped 9; count of bases not matched to a gene: 28. The CDR3 has 19 amino acids. Germline V lookup: CDR1 SQVTM, CDR2 ANQGSEA. In nucleotides, the CDR3 is TGCAGCGCTACAATGAGGGGGGAGGACAGGGCCGTTAGCGGCCGGGAGCTGTTTTTT. Its protein is CSATMRGEDRAVSGRELFF.

The V call is TRBV7-2, the J call TRBJ1-2, with unresolved D. Germline assignment: CDR1 SGHTA and CDR2 FQGNSA. V lost 1 base and J lost 1, with 7 bases in between. The CDR3 runs 14 residues. The CDR3, as DNA: TGTGCCAGCAGCTTAGTTTACAGTAACTATGGCTACACCTTC. Translating gives CASSLVYSNYGYTF.

V usage is TRBV7-9 and J usage is TRBJ1-1; a weak D match, TRBD1 (5 bases). Germline assignment: CDR1 SEHNR and CDR2 FQNEAQ (reference sequence). The CDR3 is 12 amino acids. Trimming pared 2 bases from V and 8 bases from J, leaving 9 bases between. CDR3 bases: TGTGCCAGCAGCTTAACAGCAGGGGAAGCTTTCTTT. Protein: CASSLTAGEAFF.

This rearrangement joins TRBV21-1 to TRBJ1-1; the tabulated D call, TRBD1, remains unverified against the DNA. TRBV21-1 is labeled a pseudogene. This CDR3 has 16 amino acids. CDR3 protein: CASSKEGGQGRTEAFF. CDR3 in DNA: TGTGCCAGCAGCAAAGAGGGGGGACAGGGGAGGACTGAAGCTTTCTTT.

The CDR3 region is CSVEHPTSGPYEQYF. The CDR3 DNA sequence: TGCAGCGTTGAGCACCCGACTAGCGGGCCCTACGAGCAGTACTTC. The chain uses TRBV29-1 and TRBJ2-7; 10 bases match TRBD2. This CDR3 is built from 15 residues. Germline values: CDR1 SQVTM, CDR2 ANQGSEA. Trimming removed 3 bases from V and 2 bases from J; junction bases left unmatched: 7.

CDR3 loop: CAISDSSGRASEQYF. CDR3 sequence (DNA): TGTGCCATCAGTGACTCTAGCGGGAGGGCGAGCGAGCAGTACTTC. The J gene is TRBJ2-7, the V gene TRBV10-3, with TRBD2 matching 12 bases. Per the germline V gene, CDR1 is ENHRY and CDR2 is SYGVKD. The CDR3 has 15 residues. V lost 3 bases and J lost 6; bases outside the gene matches: 6.

The gene calls are TRBV4-2 and TRBJ2-1, with 14 bases matching TRBD2. The CDR3 loop spans 17 amino acids. Trimming at V came to 3 bases and at J to 6 bases, leaving 7 bases not matched to a gene. Germline CDR1 reads LGHNA; CDR2 reads YNFKEQ. The CDR3 nucleotides are TGTGCCAGCAGCCACCCGACTAGCGGGAGGGGATTCAATGAGCAGTTCTTC. Amino acid sequence: CASSHPTSGRGFNEQFF.

The rearrangement joins TRBV2 to TRBJ2-1; TRBD2 aligns across 7 bases. Germline lookup yields CDR1 SNHLY and CDR2 FYNNEI. There are 15 residues in the CDR3. V was pared by 6 bases and J by 0 bases, with 5 bases of the junction left unmatched. The CDR3 spells CASRRVAGSYNEQFF. The DNA of the CDR3 is TGTGCCAGCAGGAGGGTAGCGGGCTCCTACAATGAGCAGTTCTTC.

This chain's CDR3 is CASRATPLEQYF. CDR3 DNA: TGTGCCAGCAGAGCGACCCCCCTCGAGCAGTACTTC. V gene TRBV2 combines with J gene TRBJ2-7; no clear D. Deletions cut 6 bases from V and 6 bases from J, with 12 bases between. CDR1 and CDR2 from the germline V gene are SNHLY and FYNNEI. CDR3 length equals 12 residues.

The chain has TRBV4-3 and TRBJ2-1; D is perhaps TRBD1 (5 bases). V lost 1 base to trimming and J lost 7 bases, with 23 bases between them. The CDR3 covers 18 residues. From germline, CDR1 is LGHNA and CDR2 YSLEER. This chain's CDR3 is CASSQAALQVGLGNEQFF. DNA of the CDR3: TGCGCCAGCAGCCAAGCGGCCCTACAGGTTGGTTTGGGGAATGAGCAGTTCTTC.

This clone has ten or more counts. This sequence joins TRBV27 and TRBJ1-6; TRBD1 is a possible D gene (5 bases). Germline V gives CDR1 MNHEY, CDR2 SMNVEV (reference sequence). V lost 8 bases, J lost 4 bases, and 9 bases lay in between. The CDR3 runs to 13 residues. CDR3 in DNA: TGTGCCAGCGGTCAGGGTTATAATTCACCCCTCCACTTT. This translates into CASGQGYNSPLHF.